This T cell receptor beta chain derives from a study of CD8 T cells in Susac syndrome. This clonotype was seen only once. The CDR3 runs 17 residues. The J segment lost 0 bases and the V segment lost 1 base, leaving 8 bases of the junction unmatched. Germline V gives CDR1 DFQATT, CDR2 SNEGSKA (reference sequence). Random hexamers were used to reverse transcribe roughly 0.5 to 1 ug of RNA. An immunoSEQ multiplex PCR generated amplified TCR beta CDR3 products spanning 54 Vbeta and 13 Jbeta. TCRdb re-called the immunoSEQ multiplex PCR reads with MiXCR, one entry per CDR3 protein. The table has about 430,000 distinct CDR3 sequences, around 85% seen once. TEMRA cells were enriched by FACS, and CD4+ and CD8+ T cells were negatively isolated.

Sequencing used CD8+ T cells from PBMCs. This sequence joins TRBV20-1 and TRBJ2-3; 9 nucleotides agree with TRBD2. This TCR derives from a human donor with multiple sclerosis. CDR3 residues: CSARVQREDHSTDTQYF. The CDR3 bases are TGCAGTGCTAGAGTCCAGCGGGAGGACCATAGCACAGATACGCAGTATTTT.